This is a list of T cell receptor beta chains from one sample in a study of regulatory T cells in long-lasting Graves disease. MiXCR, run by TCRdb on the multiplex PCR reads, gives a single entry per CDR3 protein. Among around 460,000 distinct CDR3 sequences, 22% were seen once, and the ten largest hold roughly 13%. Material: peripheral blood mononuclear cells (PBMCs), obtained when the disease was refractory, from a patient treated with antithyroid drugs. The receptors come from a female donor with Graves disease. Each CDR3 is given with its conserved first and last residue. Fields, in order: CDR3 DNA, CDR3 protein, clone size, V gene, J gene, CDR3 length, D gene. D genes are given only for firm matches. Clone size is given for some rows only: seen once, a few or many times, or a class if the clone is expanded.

TGTGCCAGCAGCGGGACAGGGCCCGTCGTCTACGAGCAGTACTTC	CASSGTGPVVYEQYF	few	TRBV7-2	TRBJ2-7	15	TRBD1
TGTGCCAGCAGCTTAGGCCAGGGACCTAACTATGGCTACACCTTC	CASSLGQGPNYGYTF	many	TRBV11-2	TRBJ1-2	15	.
TGTGCCAGCAGATACCGGGCCGCGGAGGGCTACGAGCAGTACTTC	CASRYRAAEGYEQYF	many	TRBV2	TRBJ2-7	15	.
TGTGCTAGTGGTCCCCCCGGGGGGGGCATTATGTATGGCTACACCTTC	CASGPPGGGIMYGYTF	many	TRBV12-5	TRBJ1-2	16	.
TGTGCCAGCAGCGAACAGGGGGCGCAAGGGGCCAACGTCCTGACTTTC	CASSEQGAQGANVLTF	.	TRBV7-2	TRBJ2-6	16	TRBD1
TGCGCCAGCAGCTTGGATAACTCTTACTATGGCTACACCTTC	CASSLDNSYYGYTF	.	TRBV5-1	TRBJ1-2	14	.
TGTGCCAGCAGCCGGGACATCTACGAGCAGTACTTC	CASSRDIYEQYF	many	TRBV12-3/TRBV12-4	TRBJ2-7	12	.
TGTGCCAGCAGTACTATTAGGACAGCAACCTACGAGCAGTACTTC	CASSTIRTATYEQYF	many	TRBV28	TRBJ2-7	15	.
TGTGTCAGCAGCGCAGGACAGGGGGCCACTGAAGCTTTCTTT	CVSSAGQGATEAFF	.	TRBV7-3	TRBJ1-1	14	TRBD1
TGTGCCGCATCAACAGGTACTACTGAAGCTTTCTTT	CAASTGTTEAFF	many	TRBV10-3	TRBJ1-1	12	.
TGTGCCAGTAGTATCAGGATGCAAGAGACCCAGTACTTC	CASSIRMQETQYF	many	TRBV19	TRBJ2-5	13	.
TGTGCCAGCTCACCGACTAATCCTAACACCGGGGAGCTGTTTTTT	CASSPTNPNTGELFF	.	TRBV18	TRBJ2-2	15	.
TGCAGTGCTCAACTTGGACTGGGACCAGATACGCAGTATTTT	CSAQLGLGPDTQYF	.	TRBV20-1	TRBJ2-3	14	.
TGCAGCGTTGAAGGAATACAGAAGGATAGCACAGATACGCAGTATTTT	CSVEGIQKDSTDTQYF	few	TRBV29-1	TRBJ2-3	16	.
TGTGCCAGCAGGGCGAACTATGGCTACACCTTC	CASRANYGYTF	many	TRBV2	TRBJ1-2	11	.
TGTGCCAGCAGCGCAGGATACTACACTGAAGCTTTCTTT	CASSAGYYTEAFF	few	TRBV7-2	TRBJ1-1	13	.
TGTGCCAGCAGCCGGCTGACAGGAAATCGGTATGGCTACACCTTC	CASSRLTGNRYGYTF	.	TRBV14	TRBJ1-2	15	.
TGTGCCAGCAGCACGGCGGGACACACCAACTCCTACGAGCAGTACTTC	CASSTAGHTNSYEQYF	many	TRBV7-2	TRBJ2-7	16	.
TGTGCCAGCAGTTCCGGGACAGAATTTCAGCCCCAGCATTTT	CASSSGTEFQPQHF	many	TRBV12-3/TRBV12-4	TRBJ1-5	14	TRBD1
TGTGCCTGGAGTCCGAATCTAGGTGTAATCAAGCCCCAGCATTTT	CAWSPNLGVIKPQHF	.	TRBV30	TRBJ1-5	15	.
TGTGCCAGCAGTATAGGGACAGGGTACTATGGCTACACCTTC	CASSIGTGYYGYTF	.	TRBV28	TRBJ1-2	14	TRBD1
TGTGCCAGCAGCTTAGAACAGGTCTTGAGATACACCTTC	CASSLEQVLRYTF	many	TRBV7-9	TRBJ1-2	13	.
TGCAGCGCCGGTGGTGTGACTCTTGGGGACGAGCAGTACTTC	CSAGGVTLGDEQYF	many	TRBV29-1	TRBJ2-7	14	.
TGTGCCAGCAGCTTAAGTTACTACGAGCAGTACTTC	CASSLSYYEQYF	many	TRBV7-2	TRBJ2-7	12	.
TGTGCCAGCAGCTTAGTGGGGGGAGCCTTCTATGGCTACACCTTC	CASSLVGGAFYGYTF	many	TRBV7-2	TRBJ1-2	15	.
TGTGCCAGCAGAACCAGGGCAGGAGCGAAGACCGGGGAGCTGTTTTTT	CASRTRAGAKTGELFF	few	TRBV7-2	TRBJ2-2	16	.
TGTGCCAGCAGTTTATTAGGACTCCTTGGGGCTATTGACGCGCAGTACTTC	CASSLLGLLGAIDAQYF	few	TRBV27	TRBJ2-7	17	.
TGTGCCAGCAGTGAAGCGCCCGGGGGATATAGCAATCAGCCCCAGCATTTT	CASSEAPGGYSNQPQHF	many	TRBV2	TRBJ1-5	17	.
TGCAGTGCTCTGGGACAGGGGTCCAATCAGCCCCAGCATTTT	CSALGQGSNQPQHF	.	TRBV20-1	TRBJ1-5	14	TRBD1
TGTGCCAGCAACCCGGGACTAGGGAACATTCAGTACTTC	CASNPGLGNIQYF	many	TRBV11-2	TRBJ2-4	13	TRBD2
TGTGCCAGCAGCTTAGATGGGACAGGATTTTCCTACGAGCAGTACTTC	CASSLDGTGFSYEQYF	few	TRBV7-2	TRBJ2-7	16	TRBD1
TGTGCCAGTAAGTCGCAAATTGCAGATACGCAGTATTTT	CASKSQIADTQYF	.	TRBV19	TRBJ2-3	13	.
TGTGCCAGCAGCCCCGAGGCGTCAGGGACGCAGCATTTT	CASSPEASGTQHF	few	TRBV7-2	TRBJ1-5	13	.
TGTGCCACCAGCGGGACAGGAGCTAACTATGGCTACACCTTC	CATSGTGANYGYTF	many	TRBV24-1	TRBJ1-2	14	TRBD1
TGTGCCAGCAGCTTAGGACAGGGGTATAATTCACCCCTCCACTTT	CASSLGQGYNSPLHF	many	TRBV11-2	TRBJ1-6	15	TRBD1
TGTGCCAGCAGCCCCCAGGAGGGCTGGGGGGAAAAACTGTTTTTT	CASSPQEGWGEKLFF	few	TRBV7-9	TRBJ1-4	15	.
TGTGCCAGCAGCTTCGGTTTCGGCTCCTACAATGAGCAGTTCTTC	CASSFGFGSYNEQFF	.	TRBV12-3/TRBV12-4	TRBJ2-1	15	.
TGTGCCAGCAGTTTGACAGGGAAGACCGGGGAGCTGTTTTTT	CASSLTGKTGELFF	.	TRBV6-5	TRBJ2-2	14	TRBD1
TGTGCCAGCAGCCTACGGGATGGGGGCGTCCCATTTACCTACGAGCAGTACTTC	CASSLRDGGVPFTYEQYF	many	TRBV28	TRBJ2-7	18	.
TGTGCCAGCAGTTTAGCCCCCGCAGGGAGTGGCTACACCTTC	CASSLAPAGSGYTF	many	TRBV12-3/TRBV12-4	TRBJ1-2	14	.
TGTGCCAGCAGCTTAGAGGGAGGGCTCAGCTCCTACGAGCAGTACTTC	CASSLEGGLSSYEQYF	.	TRBV7-2	TRBJ2-7	16	TRBD2
TGTGCCAGCAGATCCACCTACGAGCAGTACTTC	CASRSTYEQYF	many	TRBV28	TRBJ2-7	11	.
TGTGCCAGCAGTTTAGCCAGGGAAGAGACCCAGTACTTC	CASSLAREETQYF	many	TRBV12-3/TRBV12-4	TRBJ2-5	13	.
TGTGCCAGCAGCTCATCACTAGCGGGCACCGGGGAGCTGTTTTTT	CASSSSLAGTGELFF	few	TRBV7-8	TRBJ2-2	15	TRBD2
TGCAGTGCTAAGAAACGGGACAGGCGGGAAAAACTGTTTTTT	CSAKKRDRREKLFF	few	TRBV20-1	TRBJ1-4	14	TRBD1